The next 32 T cell receptor beta chains were all read from a single sample in a study of response to subunit inactivated influenza vaccine. One entry per CDR3 protein results from TCRdb running MiXCR on the RT-PCR reads. The sample holds roughly 570,000 distinct CDR3 sequences; 10% to 15% are singletons and the top ten take less than 15%. Sample: PBMCs from blood, taken around seven weeks after vaccination. The receptors derive from a middle-aged man who received an inactivated influenza vaccine.

The chain links TRBV15 to TRBJ2-3, with 9 positions matching TRBD2. The CDR3 extends over 20 amino acids. With 0 bases clipped from V and 4 bases from J, the junction kept 17 bases outside the gene matches. CDR1 and CDR2 from the germline V gene are LNHNV and YYDKDF (reference sequence). The chain's CDR3 is CATSRDMRYQAGGSPDTQYF. The CDR3 DNA reads as TGTGCCACCAGCAGAGATATGCGCTACCAAGCGGGAGGTAGCCCAGATACGCAGTATTTT.

The chain recombines TRBV20-1 with TRBJ2-5; no definite D call. CDR1 and CDR2 from the germline V gene are DFQATT and SNEGSKA (reference sequence). The CDR3 length is 15 residues. Trimming pared 1 base from V and 4 bases from J, leaving 16 bases between. The CDR3 DNA reads as TGCAGTGCTAGAGCCTGGCAGGCCGCGTCAGAGACCCAGTACTTC. Amino acid sequence: CSARAWQAASETQYF.

This clonotype was seen repeatedly, ten times or more. The rearrangement joins TRBV4-3 to TRBJ2-1; TRBD2 matches 8 bases. Germline trimming cut 0 bases from V and 0 bases from J; bases unmatched to any gene: 4. The CDR3 spans 17 residues. CDR1 LGHNA and CDR2 YSLEER come from the germline V gene. This CDR3 reads CASSQDTSGDSYNEQFF. The CDR3 coding sequence is TGCGCCAGCAGCCAAGATACTAGCGGTGACTCCTACAATGAGCAGTTCTTC.

This sequence joins TRBV20-1 and TRBJ2-5; 9 positions agree with TRBD2. The CDR3 has 15 amino acids. Unmatched junction bases numbered 13, after V lost 6 bases and J lost 5 bases. Germline V CDR1 and CDR2: DFQATT, SNEGSKA (reference sequence). The CDR3 DNA follows: TGCAGTGCGGACCGTCCTAGCGGGAATAAGGAGACCCAGTACTTC. This sequence encodes CSADRPSGNKETQYF.

A few counts support this clonotype. This chain links TRBV27 with TRBJ2-1, with 15 bases that match TRBD2. The CDR3 is made up of 16 amino acids. Germline CDR1 is MNHEY and CDR2 is SMNVEV (reference sequence). V was pared by 5 bases and J by 8 bases, with 7 bases of the junction left unmatched. The CDR3 reads CASSPGLAGGRDEQFF. CDR3 coding DNA: TGTGCCAGCAGTCCCGGACTAGCGGGAGGGAGAGATGAGCAGTTCTTC.

There are many counts of this clonotype. The chain links TRBV12-3 or TRBV12-4 to TRBJ1-5; D uncertain. V was shortened by 1 base and J by 0 bases, with 4 bases between the two germline ends. The CDR3 has 14 amino acids. The CDR3 reads CASSLGVSNQPQHF. The CDR3, as DNA: TGTGCCAGCAGTTTAGGGGTTAGCAATCAGCCCCAGCATTTT.

The chain is built from TRBV15 and TRBJ1-5; TRBD1 agrees at 11 bases. Germline loops: CDR1 LNHNV, CDR2 YYDKDF (reference sequence). The CDR3 extends over 15 amino acids. The trim removed 3 bases at V and 6 bases at J, leaving 4 bases unmatched. The CDR3 here is CATSRDRGLIQPQHF. As DNA, the CDR3 is TGTGCCACCAGCAGGGACAGGGGGCTGATTCAGCCCCAGCATTTT.

This rearrangement joins TRBV9 to TRBJ2-1, with unresolved D. This CDR3 spans 14 amino acids. Germline V gene data show CDR1 as SGDLS and CDR2 as YYNGEE. Trimming shortened V by 0 bases and J by 1 base, and 5 bases separated the two germline ends. In DNA form, the CDR3 reads TGTGCCAGCAGCGTAGGCCATTCCTACAATGAGCAGTTCTTC. Protein sequence: CASSVGHSYNEQFF.

This chain links TRBV5-6 with TRBJ1-6, with TRBD1 identical over 7 bases. The germline CDR1 and CDR2 sequences are SGHDT and YYEEEE. The CDR3 is made up of 14 amino acids. The trim removed 4 bases at V and 7 bases at J, leaving 5 bases unmatched. As DNA, the CDR3 is TGTGCCAGCAGCAGGACAGGAAACAATTCACCCCTCCACTTT. Translating gives CASSRTGNNSPLHF.

Only a few counts were recorded for this clonotype. V and J are TRBV15 and TRBJ1-6; tentative D call: TRBD1 (5 bases). The germline gives CDR1 LNHNV, CDR2 YYDKDF (reference sequence). V shed 1 base and J shed 9 bases, with 16 bases lying between them. The CDR3 runs 16 residues. The CDR3: CATSRASRRGSSPLHF. The CDR3 nucleotides read TGTGCCACCAGCAGAGCCAGCAGGAGGGGAAGTTCACCCCTCCACTTT.

This clonotype appeared a few times. This rearrangement joins TRBV2 to TRBJ1-2; no reliable D call. The CDR3 has 11 residues. The germline V gene encodes CDR1 SNHLY and CDR2 FYNNEI. Trimming left V 8 bases short and J 4 bases short, with 8 bases between. The CDR3 loop is CASRRSYGYTF. The CDR3 nucleotides read TGTGCCAGCCGGCGGAGCTATGGCTACACCTTC.

The chain couples TRBV7-2 to TRBJ2-2; D not certain. The germline V gene encodes CDR1 SGHTA and CDR2 FQGNSA. V lost 5 bases and J lost 7, with 11 bases in between. The CDR3 is 13 residues long. This chain's CDR3 is CASSTTEVGELFF. The CDR3 nucleotides are TGTGCCAGCAGCACCACAGAGGTCGGGGAGCTGTTTTTT. Using reference TRBV7-2 and TRBJ2-2 for the parts outside the CDR3, the full variable domain is GAGVSQSPSNKVTEKGKDVELRCDPISGHTALYWYRQSLGQGLEFLIYFQGNSAPDKSGLPSDRFSAERTGGSVSTLTIQRTQQEDSAVYLCASSTTEVGELFFGEGSRLTVL.

This clonotype was observed many times. The V and J genes are TRBV27 and TRBJ2-7, with 10 bases lining up with TRBD2. There are 15 residues in the CDR3. Per germline, CDR1 MNHEY and CDR2 SMNVEV (reference sequence). Losses at the gene ends were 2 bases for V and 4 bases for J; bases not matched to a gene: 5. The CDR3 reads CASSLKGTSAYEQYF. The CDR3 nucleotides read TGTGCCAGCAGTTTAAAGGGGACTAGCGCTTACGAGCAGTACTTC.

J is TRBJ2-7 and V is TRBV5-1; 8 nucleotides agree with TRBD1. The CDR3 runs to 15 residues. CDR1 is SGHRS, CDR2 YFSETQ, per germline. Trimming removed 5 bases from V and 6 bases from J; junction bases left unmatched: 13. The CDR3 region has the DNA TGCGCCAGCAGATTCGAGGACAGGGTTTTTAGCGAGCAGTACTTC. Its protein product is CASRFEDRVFSEQYF.

This clonotype was observed a handful of times. This sequence joins TRBV20-1 and TRBJ2-2; D is undetermined. There are 14 residues in the CDR3. Deletions cut 5 bases from V and 1 base from J, with 11 bases between. Germline CDR1 is DFQATT and CDR2 is SNEGSKA (reference sequence). The CDR3 protein is CSAPNWGNTGELFF. DNA of the CDR3: TGCAGTGCTCCCAATTGGGGGAACACCGGGGAGCTGTTTTTT.

V gene TRBV6-2 or TRBV6-3 combines with J gene TRBJ1-1; unclear D gene. CDR3 size: 11 residues. V lost 3 bases, J lost 10 bases, and 9 bases lay in between. Germline assignment: CDR1 MNHEY and CDR2 SVGEGT. The CDR3: CASSYSVGAFF. The CDR3 DNA reads as TGTGCCAGCAGTTATTCGGTTGGAGCTTTCTTT.

This clonotype was seen only a few times. The V and J genes are TRBV5-1 and TRBJ2-6, with TRBD1 matching 7 bases. Per the germline V gene, CDR1 is SGHRS and CDR2 is YFSETQ. The CDR3 contains 20 residues. V trimming: 0 bases; J trimming: 0 bases; junction bases outside the gene matches: 12. The CDR3 DNA reads TGCGCCAGCAGCTTGGCATTTCGACAGGGCGAGAACTCTGGGGCCAACGTCCTGACTTTC. Residues: CASSLAFRQGENSGANVLTF.

The genes are TRBV30 and TRBJ2-1; 7 positions match TRBD1. This CDR3 has 13 residues. CDR1 is GTSNPN, CDR2 SVGIG, per germline (reference sequence). J was trimmed by 15 bases and V by 0 bases; bases with no gene match: 11. The CDR3, as DNA: TGTGCCTGGAGTGTGATGTTTCGACAGGGTCCGTTCTTC. It encodes CAWSVMFRQGPFF.

The rearrangement uses TRBV7-2 and TRBJ2-5; 8 bases agree with TRBD1. V dropped 0 bases and J dropped 4; count of bases not matched to a gene: 7. This CDR3 is built from 16 residues. The V gene's germline CDR1 is SGHTA and CDR2 FQGNSA. The CDR3 bases are TGTGCCAGCAGCTTAGCGTTGGACAGGGCGCGAGAGACCCAGTACTTC. Its protein is CASSLALDRARETQYF.

This clonotype was observed a few times. V usage is TRBV20-1 and J usage is TRBJ2-3; 7 nucleotides agree with TRBD1. The V gene end was trimmed by 7 bases and the J gene end by 3 bases; junction bases not matched to a gene: 7. This CDR3 region has 13 residues. Germline loops: CDR1 DFQATT, CDR2 SNEGSKA (reference sequence). The CDR3 nucleotides read TGCAGTGTCGAGATCAGGGGGACAGATACGCAGTATTTT. As protein: CSVEIRGTDTQYF.

CDR3 bases: TGCGCCAGCAGCCAGGCGGTCCTCTTAAAAAACATTCAGTACTTC. Translated: CASSQAVLLKNIQYF. This chain links TRBV4-1 with TRBJ2-4; no clear D. The germline V gene encodes CDR1 MGHRA and CDR2 YSYEKL. Trimming removed 3 bases at V and 4 bases at J, with 13 bases between. The CDR3 length is 15 residues.

This clonotype has more than one count but fewer than ten. The chain combines TRBV5-4 with TRBJ2-5, with 9 bases matching TRBD2. CDR3 length: 15 amino acids. The V gene end was trimmed by 0 bases and the J gene end by 4 bases; junction bases not matched to a gene: 4. Germline V gene data show CDR1 as SGHNT and CDR2 as YYREEE (reference sequence). The CDR3 is CASSLEGLAPETQYF. As DNA, the CDR3 is TGTGCCAGCAGCTTGGAGGGACTAGCCCCAGAGACCCAGTACTTC.

J is TRBJ2-3 and V is TRBV18; TRBD1 is a possible D gene (6 bases). CDR3 length equals 12 residues. Germline values: CDR1 KGHSH, CDR2 LQKENI. V gave up 3 bases and J gave up 7 bases, with 8 bases separating them. CDR3 sequence reads: CASSPGQYTQYF. The CDR3 nucleotides read TGTGCCAGCTCACCCGGACAGTATACGCAGTATTTT.

This clonotype occurred a few times. The chain recombines TRBV4-1 with TRBJ1-1; D unclear. V lost 1 base and J 0 bases, leaving 12 bases between the germline ends. This CDR3 is 16 amino acids long. Germline-derived CDR1 and CDR2 are MGHRA and YSYEKL. Here the CDR3 reads CASSQAIGSMNTEAFF. CDR3 nucleotide sequence: TGCGCCAGCAGCCAAGCGATTGGGAGCATGAACACTGAAGCTTTCTTT.

In its sample, this clonotype was seen a few times. The chain is built from TRBV18 and TRBJ2-1; TRBD2 might be the D (5 bases). V gave up 3 bases and J gave up 5 bases, with 14 bases separating them. This CDR3 has 15 residues. CDR1 KGHSH and CDR2 LQKENI come from the germline V gene. In DNA form, the CDR3 reads TGTGCCAGCTCACCGTTAATGGGAGAGGACAATGAGCAGTTCTTC. It yields the protein CASSPLMGEDNEQFF.

This clonotype was picked up many times. This chain connects TRBV5-1 to TRBJ2-7, with 9 bases aligning to TRBD1. Germline trimming cut 5 bases from V and 4 bases from J; bases unmatched to any gene: 10. Germline V gives CDR1 SGHRS, CDR2 YFSETQ. CDR3 length: 15 residues. This CDR3 reads CASSPLQGAGYEQYF. The DNA of the CDR3 is TGCGCCAGCAGTCCCCTACAGGGGGCCGGATACGAGCAGTACTTC.

In this sample, this clonotype turned up a few times. The DNA for the CDR3 is TGCGCCAGCAGCCCCAGCCGCACCACCTACAATGAGCAGTTCTTC. This codes for CASSPSRTTYNEQFF. The rearrangement uses TRBV4-1 and TRBJ2-1; D unclear. Germline V gene data show CDR1 as MGHRA and CDR2 as YSYEKL. Trimming pared 4 bases from V and 2 bases from J, leaving 12 bases between. The CDR3 consists of 15 residues.

This clonotype showed up just a few times. The V and J genes are TRBV2 and TRBJ2-7, with D perhaps TRBD1 (6 bases). Deletions cut 7 bases from V and 1 base from J, with 11 bases between. This CDR3 region has 13 residues. The germline V gene encodes CDR1 SNHLY and CDR2 FYNNEI. The CDR3 sequence: CASNRDTSYEQYF. The CDR3 region has the DNA TGTGCCAGCAACCGGGACACGTCCTACGAGCAGTACTTC. Full variable domain (rest looked up from reference TRBV2 and TRBJ2-7): EPEVTQTPSHQVTQMGQEVILRCVPISNHLYFYWYRQILGQKVEFLVSFYNNEISEKSEIFDDQFSVERPDGSNFTLKIRSTKLEDSAMYFCASNRDTSYEQYFGPGTRLTVT.

This clonotype was seen more than once but under ten times. The V call is TRBV29-1, the J call TRBJ2-1, with 7 bases matching TRBD1. Germline CDR1 SQVTM, CDR2 ANQGSEA. The trim removed 6 bases at V and 8 bases at J, leaving 13 bases unmatched. CDR3 length equals 14 residues. The CDR3 DNA reads as TGCAGCGTGGAGAGACAGGGTCAGGGCTATGAGCAGTTCTTC. Translating it yields CSVERQGQGYEQFF.

The chain recombines TRBV28 with TRBJ1-2; D is unresolved. Germline lookup yields CDR1 MDHEN and CDR2 SYDVKM. The CDR3 is 11 residues long. Trimming removed 3 bases from V and 6 bases from J, with 5 bases in between. The CDR3 sequence: CASSFVDGYTF. CDR3 bases: TGTGCCAGCAGTTTTGTAGATGGCTACACCTTC.

This clonotype was detected a few times. The chain has TRBV6-5 and TRBJ1-2; the D gene is possibly TRBD1 (5 bases). This CDR3 has 18 amino acids. V dropped 2 bases and J dropped 4 bases, with 23 bases sitting between them. Germline V gives CDR1 MNHEY, CDR2 SVGAGI. In nucleotides, the CDR3 is TGTGCCAGCAGTTACGCGCGGGCAGGCCCGGTGAGGGGCTATGGCTACACCTTC. This encodes CASSYARAGPVRGYGYTF.

This clonotype has a count of ten or more. The chain carries TRBV4-3 and TRBJ2-7; 7 positions agree with TRBD2. CDR3 length: 14 amino acids. The V gene's germline CDR1 is LGHNA and CDR2 YSLEER. The V segment lost 4 bases and the J segment 2 bases; nucleotides outside the gene matches: 5. The DNA for the CDR3 is TGCGCCAGCAGCCCTTGGGAGGGAGCCTACGAGCAGTACTTC. Protein product: CASSPWEGAYEQYF.